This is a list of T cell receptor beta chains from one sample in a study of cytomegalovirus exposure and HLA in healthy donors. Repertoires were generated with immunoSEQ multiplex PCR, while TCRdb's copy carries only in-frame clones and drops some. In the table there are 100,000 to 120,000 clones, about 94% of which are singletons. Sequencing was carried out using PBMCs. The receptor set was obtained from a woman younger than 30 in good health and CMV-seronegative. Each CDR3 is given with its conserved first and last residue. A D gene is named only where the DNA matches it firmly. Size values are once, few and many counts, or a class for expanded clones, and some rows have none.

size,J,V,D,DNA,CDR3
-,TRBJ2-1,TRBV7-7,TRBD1,TGTGCTAGCAGCTTAGATTCCGGGACAGGGTACAATGAGCAGTTCTTC,CASSLDSGTGYNEQFF
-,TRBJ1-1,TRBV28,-,TGTGCCAGCAGACTGACAAATCTGGGCACTGAAGCTTTCTTT,CASRLTNLGTEAFF
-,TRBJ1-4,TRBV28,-,TGTGCCAGCAGTCTTGGGCAGACAACTAATGAAAAACTGTTTTTT,CASSLGQTTNEKLFF
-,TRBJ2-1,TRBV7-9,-,TGTGCCAGCAGCTCGATAGCTCGGGGGAGCTCCTACAATGAGCAGTTCTTC,CASSSIARGSSYNEQFF
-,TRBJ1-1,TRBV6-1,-,TGTGCCAGCAGTGAAGCGGCAGTTAAGAACACTGAAGCTTTCTTT,CASSEAAVKNTEAFF
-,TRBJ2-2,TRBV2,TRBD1,TGTGCCAGCACGCGGGACAGGGCGAACACCGGGGAGCTGTTTTTT,CASTRDRANTGELFF
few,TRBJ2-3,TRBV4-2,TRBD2,TGTGCCAGCAGCCAAGTTGGGACTAGCGGGGTCAGGGCTACGCAGTATTTT,CASSQVGTSGVRATQYF
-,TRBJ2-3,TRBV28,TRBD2,TGTGCCAGCAGTTTATCCCTAGCGGGGCAGTATTTT,CASSLSLAGQYF
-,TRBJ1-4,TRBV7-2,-,TGTGCCAGCAGCTACGGCGGGGGGTCTTCTTTTGGGGAACTGTTTTTT,CASSYGGGSSFGELFF
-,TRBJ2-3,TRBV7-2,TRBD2,TGTGCCAGCAGCCTCATTCCGGGGGGAGACACAGATACGCAGTATTTT,CASSLIPGGDTDTQYF
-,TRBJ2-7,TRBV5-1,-,TGCGCCAGCGGCAAATTTCAGGGAACCTACGAGCAGTACTTC,CASGKFQGTYEQYF
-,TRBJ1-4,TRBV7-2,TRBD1,TGTGCCAGCAGCCCAGGGGGAACTAATGAAAAACTGTTTTTT,CASSPGGTNEKLFF
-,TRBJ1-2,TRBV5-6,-,TGTGCCAGCAGCGGACGGGAAGGTGTACCCACCTTC,CASSGREGVPTF
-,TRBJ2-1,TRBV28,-,TGTGCCAGCAGTTTGTCGGGGGTCATCCTGGAGCAGTTCTTC,CASSLSGVILEQFF
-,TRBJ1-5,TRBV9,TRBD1,TGTGCCAGCAGCGCGGGGACAGGCTATCAGCCCCAGCATTTT,CASSAGTGYQPQHF
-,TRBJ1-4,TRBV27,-,TGTGCCAGCAGTTTCAGGGATACTAATGAAAAACTGTTTTTT,CASSFRDTNEKLFF
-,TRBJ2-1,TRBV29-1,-,TGCAGCGCTATAAAGAACAATGAGCAGTTCTTC,CSAIKNNEQFF
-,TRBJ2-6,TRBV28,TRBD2,TGTGCCAGCAGTTTCAGGCGGGGGGGGACTGGGGCCAACGTCCTGACTTTC,CASSFRRGGTGANVLTF
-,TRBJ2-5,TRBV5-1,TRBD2,TGCGCCAGCAGCTTATGGGGGGGAAAAGAGACCCAGTACTTC,CASSLWGGKETQYF
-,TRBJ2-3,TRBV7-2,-,TGTGCCAGCAGCCAGCAGGGGGGATGGGTCACAGATACGCAGTATTTT,CASSQQGGWVTDTQYF
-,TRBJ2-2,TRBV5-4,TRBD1,TGTGCCAGCAGCTTGCAAGGGGGCCGTACCGGGGAGCTGTTTTTT,CASSLQGGRTGELFF
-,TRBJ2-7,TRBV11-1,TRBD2,TGTGCCAGCAGCCGTACTAGCGGGGGGCCTGGGGAGCAGTACTTC,CASSRTSGGPGEQYF
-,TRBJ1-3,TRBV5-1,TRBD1,TGCGCCAGCAGCTTCAGGGGGCCTAGCTCTGGAAACACCATATATTTT,CASSFRGPSSGNTIYF
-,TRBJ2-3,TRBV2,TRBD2,TGTGCCGGAGCGGGGGGCCAAAGGCGCACAGATACGCAGTATTTT,CAGAGGQRRTDTQYF
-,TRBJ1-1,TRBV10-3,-,TGTGCCATCAGTGAGTTCGGGGGTGACACTGAAGCTTTCTTT,CAISEFGGDTEAFF
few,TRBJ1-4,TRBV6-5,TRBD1,TGTGCCAGCAGTCCAACAGGGGGCCGAAATGAAAAACTGTTTTTT,CASSPTGGRNEKLFF
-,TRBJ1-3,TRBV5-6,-,TGTGCCAGCAGCTTGGGGCACCTCTCTGGAAACACCATATATTTT,CASSLGHLSGNTIYF
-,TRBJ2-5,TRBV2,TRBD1,TGTGCCAGCAGAAAGGGGACAGCCTGGGGAGAGACCCAGTACTTC,CASRKGTAWGETQYF
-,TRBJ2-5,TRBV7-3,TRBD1,TGTGCCAGCAGCAAACGACCGGGACAGACTTCGGAGACCCAGTACTTC,CASSKRPGQTSETQYF
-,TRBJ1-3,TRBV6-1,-,TGTGCCAGCCTTATCCATGGCGACATTGGAAACACCATATATTTT,CASLIHGDIGNTIYF
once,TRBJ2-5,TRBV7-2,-,TGTGCCAGCAGCCTTACTAGGACGTTAGAAGCCGAGACCCAGTACTTC,CASSLTRTLEAETQYF
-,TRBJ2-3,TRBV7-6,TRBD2,TGTGCCAGCAGCCCTGTGACTAGCGGGGGCGCAGATACGCAGTATTTT,CASSPVTSGGADTQYF
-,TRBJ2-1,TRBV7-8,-,TGTGCCAGCAGCGGGAAGATTTATTCCGGAGGGTATTCGGATGAGCAGTTCTTC,CASSGKIYSGGYSDEQFF
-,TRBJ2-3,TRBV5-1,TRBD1,TGCGCCAGCAGCTTGGGGACAGGGCCAGATACGCAGTATTTT,CASSLGTGPDTQYF
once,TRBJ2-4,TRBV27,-,TGTGCCAGCAGGGGGCAGTCACACATTCAGTACTTC,CASRGQSHIQYF
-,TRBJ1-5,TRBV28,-,TGTGCCAGCGGGAGTCAGCCCCAGCATTTT,CASGSQPQHF
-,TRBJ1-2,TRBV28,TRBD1,TGTGCCCTATCTTCGGACAGGGTAAATGGCTACACCTTC,CALSSDRVNGYTF
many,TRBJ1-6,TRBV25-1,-,TGTGCCAGCAGGGGACAACATAATTCACCCCTCCACTTT,CASRGQHNSPLHF
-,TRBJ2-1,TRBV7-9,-,TGTGCCAGCAACCTATGGGGGGACGATGAGCAGTTCTTC,CASNLWGDDEQFF
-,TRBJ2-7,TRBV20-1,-,TGCAGTGCTAGAAACACCTACGAGCAGTACTTC,CSARNTYEQYF
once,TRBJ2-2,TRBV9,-,TGTGCCAGCAGCGCCGACAGCGTCGGGGAGCTGTTTTTT,CASSADSVGELFF
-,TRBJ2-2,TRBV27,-,TGTGCCAGCAGTTCAACTAGGTCCGGGGAGCTGTTTTTT,CASSSTRSGELFF
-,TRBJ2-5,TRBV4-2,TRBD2,TGTGCCAGCAGCCAAGAGGAAGGAGCGGGGGGGGAGACCCAGTACTTC,CASSQEEGAGGETQYF
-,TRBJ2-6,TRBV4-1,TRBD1,TGCGCCAGCAGCCACGGGACAGGGGTCCCCTCTGGGGCCAACGTCCTGACTTTC,CASSHGTGVPSGANVLTF
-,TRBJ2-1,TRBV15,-,TGTGCCACCAGCAGGGTCACGATAACAGGTTATGAGCAGTTCTTC,CATSRVTITGYEQFF
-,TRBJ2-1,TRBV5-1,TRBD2,TGCGCCAGCAGTATTGCGGGGGGCGGGTTTGGGCAGTTCTTC,CASSIAGGGFGQFF
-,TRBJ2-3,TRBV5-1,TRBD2,TGCGCCAGCAGCCGGAGCGGGGGCCTCACAGATACGCAGTATTTT,CASSRSGGLTDTQYF
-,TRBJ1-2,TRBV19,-,TGTGCCAGTAGTATTTCTCCCTATGGCTACACCTTC,CASSISPYGYTF
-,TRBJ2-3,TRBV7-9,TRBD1,TGTGCAAGCCCCGTCGGGACAGCCGCCAAGGGAGATACGCAGTATTTT,CASPVGTAAKGDTQYF
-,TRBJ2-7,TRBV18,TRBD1,TGTGCCAGCTCACCACAAAAACTCGGGACAGCCCACGAGCAGTACTTC,CASSPQKLGTAHEQYF
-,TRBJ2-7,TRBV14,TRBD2,TGTGCCAGCAGCCACGGACTAGCGGGGGTCTACGAGCAGTACTTC,CASSHGLAGVYEQYF
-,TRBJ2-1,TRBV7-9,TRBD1,TGTGCCAGCCTCCCGGGACAGGGTTTCAATGAGCAGTTCTTC,CASLPGQGFNEQFF
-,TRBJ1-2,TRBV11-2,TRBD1,TGTGCCAGCAGCTTTGACAGGGGAAGCTATGGCTACACCTTC,CASSFDRGSYGYTF
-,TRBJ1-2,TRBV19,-,TGTGCCAGTACTATGGGGCGACTGCTCAACTATGGCTACACCTTC,CASTMGRLLNYGYTF